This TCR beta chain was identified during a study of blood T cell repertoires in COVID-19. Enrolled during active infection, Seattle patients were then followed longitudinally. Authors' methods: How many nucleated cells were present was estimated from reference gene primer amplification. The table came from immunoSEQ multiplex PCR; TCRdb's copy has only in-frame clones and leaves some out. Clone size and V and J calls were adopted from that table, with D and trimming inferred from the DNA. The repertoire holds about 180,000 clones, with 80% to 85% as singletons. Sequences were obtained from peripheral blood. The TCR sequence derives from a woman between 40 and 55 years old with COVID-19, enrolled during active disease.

This chain's CDR3 is CASSLDPSSYNEQFF. The CDR3 DNA sequence: TGTGCCAGCAGCCTAGACCCGAGCTCCTACAATGAGCAGTTCTTC. The genes are TRBV6-6 and TRBJ2-1; D gene unclear. Germline loops: CDR1 MNHNY, CDR2 SVGAGI (reference sequence). The CDR3 has 15 amino acids. Trimming took off 6 bases at V and 0 bases at J, with 12 bases between the two ends.